The 22 T cell receptor beta chains below come from one sample, sequenced in a study of beta chain features in type 1 diabetes. Investigators reverse transcribed all isolated RNA, so they sequenced expressed TCRB transcripts. The data were produced by immunoSEQ multiplex PCR, yet TCRdb's version contains in-frame clones alone and is incomplete. Altogether about 260,000 clones are present, just over 20% being singletons, with the ten largest covering less than 0.03%. The antigens these receptors bind are not known. Regarding the study as a whole: In every one of the four CD4+ subsets, TCRB CDR3s were moderately but significantly shorter in Type 1 diabetes patients.

Specimen: naive CD4+ T cells from blood. The receptor set was obtained from a woman between 40 and 50 years old with type 1 diabetes.

The CDR3 reads CASSLGTSTDTQYF. CDR3 nucleotide sequence: TGTGCCAGCAGCTTAGGTACAAGCACAGATACGCAGTATTTT. The rearrangement links TRBV7-3 to TRBJ2-3, with D unresolved. This CDR3 region has 14 residues. Trimming shortened V by 2 bases and J by 0 bases, and 6 bases separated the two germline ends. Germline values: CDR1 SGHTA, CDR2 FQGTGA.

The sample holds a few counts of this clone. The chain combines TRBV28 with TRBJ2-2; 11 positions agree with TRBD2. Per the germline V gene, CDR1 is MDHEN and CDR2 is SYDVKM. The CDR3 is made up of 14 amino acids. Germline trimming cut 6 bases from V and 7 bases from J; bases unmatched to any gene: 4. This CDR3 reads CASRPLAGGGELFF. The CDR3 DNA sequence: TGTGCCAGCAGACCGCTAGCGGGAGGCGGGGAGCTGTTTTTT.

V gene TRBV19 combines with J gene TRBJ2-3; D gene ambiguous. The germline gives CDR1 LNHDA, CDR2 SQIVND (reference sequence). This CDR3 comprises 13 residues. Deletions cut 9 bases from V and 0 bases from J, with 10 bases between. The CDR3 loop reads CASRPSSTDTQYF. Here the CDR3 DNA reads TGTGCCAGCCGACCTAGTAGCACAGATACGCAGTATTTT.

CDR3 nucleotides: TGTGCCAGCAGCTTAACGCGGGACAGGTTCTTCTCTGGGGCCAACGTCCTGACTTTC. It translates to CASSLTRDRFFSGANVLTF. The chain links TRBV7-3 to TRBJ2-6; 8 bases map to TRBD1. The CDR3 is made up of 19 amino acids. V trimming: 0 bases; J trimming: 0 bases; junction bases outside the gene matches: 7. Per germline, CDR1 SGHTA and CDR2 FQGTGA.

Concerning this clone: The junction and the germline gene differ at one end; a read error may be behind it. The chain joins TRBV20-1 to TRBJ1-2, with D uncertain. The CDR3 loop spans 10 amino acids. Germline loops: CDR1 DFQATT, CDR2 SNEGSKA (reference sequence). CDR3 nucleotides: TGCAGGGCTAGCGGGTATGGCTACACCTTC. Residues: CRASGYGYTF.

The V gene is TRBV27, the J gene TRBJ1-1, with 7 positions matching TRBD1. Germline CDR1 reads MNHEY; CDR2 reads SMNVEV (reference sequence). CDR3 length equals 14 residues. Trimming at V came to 5 bases and at J to 0 bases, leaving 3 bases not matched to a gene. CDR3 in amino acids: CASSRQGMNTEAFF. As DNA, the CDR3 is TGTGCCAGCAGTCGACAGGGCATGAACACTGAAGCTTTCTTT.

The V call is TRBV9, the J call TRBJ2-3; 10 bases line up with TRBD2. CDR1 is SGDLS, CDR2 YYNGEE, per germline. J was trimmed by 0 bases and V by 0 bases; bases with no gene match: 13. CDR3 size: 20 residues. The CDR3 sequence: CASSVGGSGLAVSSTDTQYF. The CDR3 DNA reads as TGTGCCAGCAGCGTAGGGGGGAGTGGACTAGCGGTCTCTAGCACAGATACGCAGTATTTT. Using reference TRBV9 and TRBJ2-3 for the parts outside the CDR3, the full variable domain is DSGVTQTPKHLITATGQRVTLRCSPRSGDLSVYWYQQSLDQGLQFLIQYYNGEERAKGNILERFSAQQFPDLHSELNLSSLELGDSALYFCASSVGGSGLAVSSTDTQYFGPGTRLTVL.

This chain uses TRBV4-3 with TRBJ1-2; 9 bases map to TRBD1. This CDR3 comprises 15 residues. Germline V gene lookup returns CDR1 LGHNA and CDR2 YSLEER. Unmatched junction bases numbered 3, after V lost 0 bases and J lost 4 bases. Here the CDR3 DNA reads TGCGCCAGCAGCCAAGAGCACAGGGGGCCCTATGGCTACACCTTC. Its protein is CASSQEHRGPYGYTF.

The rearrangement joins TRBV15 to TRBJ1-2; possible D gene TRBD1, 5 bases. V was trimmed by 3 bases and J by 1 base, leaving 12 bases between them. This CDR3 has 15 amino acids. Germline CDR1 LNHNV, CDR2 YYDKDF (reference sequence). The CDR3 sequence: CATSSRQTLNYGYTF. CDR3 DNA: TGTGCCACCAGCAGCCGACAGACTCTTAACTATGGCTACACCTTC.

V usage is TRBV29-1 and J usage is TRBJ2-3; a possible D gene is TRBD1 (6 bases). The CDR3 contains 11 residues. V lost 4 bases and J lost 14, with 16 bases in between. Looked up from germline, CDR1 is SQVTM and CDR2 is ANQGSEA. Here the CDR3 DNA reads TGCAGCGTTGGGACAGCTCTCTGGGCGTATTTT. The encoded protein is CSVGTALWAYF.

This clone was seen only a few times. This chain links TRBV30 with TRBJ2-1; TRBD2 matches 14 bases. Unmatched junction bases numbered 10, after V lost 0 bases and J lost 9 bases. The CDR3 extends over 17 amino acids. Germline V gene sequence: CDR1 GTSNPN, CDR2 SVGIG (reference sequence). CDR3 DNA sequence: TGTGCCTGGAGTGTATTACCGACTAGCGGGAGGGCAGGTGAGCAGTTCTTC. The encoded protein is CAWSVLPTSGRAGEQFF.

This chain links TRBV15 with TRBJ2-1, with D uncertain. The CDR3 length is 15 residues. Germline CDR1 reads LNHNV; CDR2 reads YYDKDF (reference sequence). Between the trimmed V and J ends, which lost 5 bases and 7 bases, there was a span of 18 bases. The CDR3 DNA sequence: TGTGCCACCAGCTTCCGGTCGCCCCTGTGGAATGAGCAGTTCTTC. Protein: CATSFRSPLWNEQFF.

A few counts support this clone. This chain connects TRBV9 to TRBJ2-5, with 10 bases aligning to TRBD2. The V and J ends lost 5 bases and 0 bases, in that order; junction bases with no gene match: 10. CDR1 is SGDLS, CDR2 YYNGEE, per germline. The length of the CDR3 is 17 residues. CDR3 DNA: TGTGCCAGCAGTCCTCCGGGACTAGCGCCGAACCAAGAGACCCAGTACTTC. Translated: CASSPPGLAPNQETQYF.

V gene TRBV6-1 combines with J gene TRBJ2-5; D unclear. Germline V CDR1 and CDR2: MNHNS, SASEGT. Trimming took 5 bases from V and 5 from J, leaving 6 bases between them. The CDR3 consists of 11 residues. CDR3 nucleotides: TGTGCCAGCAGTCTGAGGGAGACCCAGTACTTC. This gives the protein CASSLRETQYF.

This clone appeared a single time. The germline gene is not matched at one end of the junction; a read error may be the cause. This chain uses TRBV29-1 with TRBJ2-5; weak D call: TRBD2 (6 bases). Germline CDR1 and CDR2: SQVTM and ANQGSEA. The CDR3 length is 12 residues. The CDR3 region is CNVVGGNGTQYF. The CDR3 DNA reads as TGCAACGTTGTTGGGGGGAATGGGACCCAGTACTTC.

The chain carries TRBV18 and TRBJ2-4; D is perhaps TRBD1 (6 bases). Per the germline V gene, CDR1 is KGHSH and CDR2 is LQKENI. CDR3 length: 15 amino acids. Trimming removed 3 bases from V and 9 bases from J, with 18 bases in between. The CDR3 DNA reads as TGTGCCAGCTCACCTATGTACAGGGAGAGGGGCATTCAGTACTTC. It is translated as CASSPMYRERGIQYF.

The V gene is TRBV5-1, the J gene TRBJ1-2, with no clear D. This CDR3 region has 13 residues. Trimming took 7 bases from V and 4 from J, leaving 14 bases between them. CDR1 is SGHRS and CDR2 is YFSETQ in the germline V gene. CDR3 bases: TGCGCCAGCGCGGAAGCCTTGGGCTATGGCTACACCTTC. As protein: CASAEALGYGYTF. The full variable domain, with the rest looked up from reference TRBV5-1 and TRBJ1-2, is KAGVTQTPRYLIKTRGQQVTLSCSPISGHRSVSWYQQTPGQGLQFLFEYFSETQRNKGNFPGRFSGRQFSNSRSEMNVSTLELGDSALYLCASAEALGYGYTFGSGTRLTVV.

This clone has only a few counts. The chain uses TRBV29-1 and TRBJ2-7, with 7 nucleotides matching TRBD2. This CDR3 is 13 amino acids long. The V gene end was trimmed by 0 bases and the J gene end by 7 bases; junction bases not matched to a gene: 6. The germline gives CDR1 SQVTM, CDR2 ANQGSEA. The DNA of the CDR3 is TGCAGCGTTGAAGATCGGGAGGTGCAGGAGCAGTACTTC. Protein: CSVEDREVQEQYF.

In this sample, this clone turned up a few times. The rearrangement links TRBV9 to TRBJ1-2, with D perhaps TRBD1 (6 bases). Germline V gene data show CDR1 as SGDLS and CDR2 as YYNGEE. Trimming cost V 4 bases and J 8 bases, with 12 bases left between them. This CDR3 contains 12 residues. CDR3 residues: CASSPDSSGYTF. The DNA for the CDR3 is TGTGCCAGCAGCCCGGACAGTTCGGGCTACACCTTC.

Here the CDR3 reads CASSAFSNPNEQYF. In DNA form, the CDR3 reads TGTGCCAGCTCAGCCTTTAGTAACCCTAACGAGCAGTACTTC. V gene TRBV18 combines with J gene TRBJ2-7, with D unresolved. This CDR3 has 14 amino acids. V shed 5 bases and J shed 5 bases, with 16 bases lying between them. Looked up from germline, CDR1 is KGHSH and CDR2 is LQKENI.

There are a few counts of this clone. J is TRBJ2-7 and V is TRBV9; TRBD1 agrees at 12 bases. The V gene end was trimmed by 3 bases and the J gene end by 4 bases; junction bases not matched to a gene: 5. This CDR3 has 15 residues. Germline-derived CDR1 and CDR2 are SGDLS and YYNGEE. In DNA, the CDR3 is TGTGCCAGCAGCGCCCGGGGACAGGGGGCTTACGAGCAGTACTTC. Amino acid sequence: CASSARGQGAYEQYF. The full variable domain, its missing parts supplied by reference TRBV9 and TRBJ2-7, is DSGVTQTPKHLITATGQRVTLRCSPRSGDLSVYWYQQSLDQGLQFLIQYYNGEERAKGNILERFSAQQFPDLHSELNLSSLELGDSALYFCASSARGQGAYEQYFGPGTRLTVT.

The rearrangement uses TRBV19 and TRBJ1-1, with D possibly matching TRBD1 (5 bases). The V end lost 3 bases, the J end lost 3 bases, and 11 bases lay between the germline ends. The CDR3 has 14 amino acids. The V gene's germline CDR1 is LNHDA and CDR2 SQIVND (reference sequence). DNA for the CDR3: TGTGCCAGTAGTATGTCAGGGTCGGACACTGAAGCTTTCTTT. Its protein is CASSMSGSDTEAFF.